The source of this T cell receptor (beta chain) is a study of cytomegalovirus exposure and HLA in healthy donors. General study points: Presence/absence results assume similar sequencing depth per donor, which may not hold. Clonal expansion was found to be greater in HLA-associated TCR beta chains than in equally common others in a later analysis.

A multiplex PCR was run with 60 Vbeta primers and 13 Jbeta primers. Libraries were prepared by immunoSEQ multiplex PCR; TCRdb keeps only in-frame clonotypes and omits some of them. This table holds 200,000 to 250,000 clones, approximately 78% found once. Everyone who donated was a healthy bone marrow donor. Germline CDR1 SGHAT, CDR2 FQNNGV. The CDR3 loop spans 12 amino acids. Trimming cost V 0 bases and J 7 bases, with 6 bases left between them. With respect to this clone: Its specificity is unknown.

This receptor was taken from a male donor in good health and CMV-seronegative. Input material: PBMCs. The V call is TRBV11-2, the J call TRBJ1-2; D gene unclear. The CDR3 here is CASSLEGSGYTF. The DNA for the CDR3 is TGTGCCAGCAGCTTAGAAGGGAGTGGCTACACCTTC. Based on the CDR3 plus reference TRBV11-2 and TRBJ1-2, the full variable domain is EAGVAQSPRYKIIEKRQSVAFWCNPISGHATLYWYQQILGQGPKLLIQFQNNGVVDDSQLPKDRFSAERLKGVDSTLKIQPAKLEDSAVYLCASSLEGSGYTFGSGTRLTVV.